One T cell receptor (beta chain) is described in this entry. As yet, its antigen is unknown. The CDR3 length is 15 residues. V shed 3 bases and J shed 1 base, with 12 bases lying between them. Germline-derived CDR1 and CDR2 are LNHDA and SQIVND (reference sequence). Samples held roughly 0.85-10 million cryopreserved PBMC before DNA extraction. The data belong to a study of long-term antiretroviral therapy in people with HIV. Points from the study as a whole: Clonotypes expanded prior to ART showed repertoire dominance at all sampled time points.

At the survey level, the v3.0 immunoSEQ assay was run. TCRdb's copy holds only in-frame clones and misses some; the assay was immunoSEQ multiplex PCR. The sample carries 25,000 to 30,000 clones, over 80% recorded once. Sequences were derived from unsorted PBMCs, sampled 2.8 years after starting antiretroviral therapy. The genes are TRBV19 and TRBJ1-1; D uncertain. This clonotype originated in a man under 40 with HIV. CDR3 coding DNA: TGTGCCAGTAGTATTAGGTGGTCCCAGAACACTGAAGCTTTCTTT. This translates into CASSIRWSQNTEAFF.